The subject of this entry is one T cell receptor (beta chain). This entry comes from a study of blood T cell repertoires in COVID-19. The protocol was immunoSEQ multiplex PCR, while the TCRdb copy is restricted to in-frame clones and leaves out a portion. The profile covers about 300,000 clones, with approximately 86% appearing a single time and about 2.5% taken by the ten largest. What was sequenced was peripheral blood. The clonotype comes from a young man with active or convalescent COVID-19.

Written as DNA, the CDR3 is TGTGCCAGCAGCCGGGGGGGGGCGAATCAGCCCCAGCATTTT. Its translation: CASSRGGANQPQHF. The chain couples TRBV3-1 (or the pseudogene TRBV3-2) to TRBJ1-5, with D possibly TRBD1 on 6 matching bases. Trimming removed 4 bases at V and 4 bases at J, with 11 bases between. Per the germline V gene, CDR1 is LGHDT and CDR2 is YNNKEL (reference sequence). The CDR3 runs 14 residues.